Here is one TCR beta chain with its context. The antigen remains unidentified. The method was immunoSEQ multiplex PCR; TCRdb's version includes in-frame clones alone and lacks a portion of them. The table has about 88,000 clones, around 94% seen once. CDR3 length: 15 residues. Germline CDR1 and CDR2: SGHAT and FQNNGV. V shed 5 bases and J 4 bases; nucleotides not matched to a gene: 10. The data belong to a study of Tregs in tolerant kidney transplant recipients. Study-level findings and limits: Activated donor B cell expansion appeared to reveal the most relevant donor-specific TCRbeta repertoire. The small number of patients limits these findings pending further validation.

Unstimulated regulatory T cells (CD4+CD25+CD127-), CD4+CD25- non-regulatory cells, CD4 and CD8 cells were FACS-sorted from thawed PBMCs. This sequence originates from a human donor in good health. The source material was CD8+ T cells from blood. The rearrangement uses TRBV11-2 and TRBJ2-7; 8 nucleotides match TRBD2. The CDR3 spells CASSPPAGAWYEQYF. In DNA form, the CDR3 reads TGTGCCAGCAGCCCCCCAGCGGGGGCCTGGTACGAGCAGTACTTC.